This T cell receptor (beta chain) was documented in a study of tumor-infiltrating lymphocytes in primary liver carcinoma. From unsorted bulk tissue weighing roughly 18-31 mg, DNA and RNA were co-extracted. Every single tumor sample held over 85% viable tumor cells. Total RNA (approximately 500 ng) served as template for TCR beta cDNA synthesis primed by a constant-region primer. TCR beta libraries came from three nested multiplex PCR rounds using slightly modified ARM-PCR. The opening two PCR rounds, nine to eleven cycles each, paired TRBV1-TRBV30 forward primers with a C-beta reverse primer. One entry per CDR3 protein, called by TCRdb with MiXCR from the multiplex PCR reads. The profile shows roughly 120,000 distinct CDR3 sequences, about 68% of them singletons. V was pared by 2 bases and J by 2 bases, with 15 bases of the junction left unmatched. CDR3 length: 18 residues. Per germline, CDR1 SEHNR and CDR2 FQNEAQ (reference sequence).

This rearrangement joins TRBV7-9 to TRBJ2-7, with 7 bases that match TRBD2. This clonotype originated in a woman aged 60-70 years with primary liver carcinoma and hepatitis B virus infection. The source material was liver tumor tissue from sampling region 1. This sample's subset: tumor region T1, superior pole. CDR3 sequence: CASSLKSGLEGGPYEQYF. For the CDR3, the DNA is TGTGCCAGCAGCTTAAAATCTGGTCTAGAGGGAGGGCCCTACGAGCAGTACTTC.